These 29 T cell receptor beta chains were all obtained from the same sample, sequenced in a study of spatial heterogeneity in lung cancer. Time point denoted: sample taken at primary tumor resection. The input material, whole RNA from tumor, nontumor lung or frozen PBMC, was sequenced unsorted. TCRdb reprocessed the 5' RACE reads with MiXCR, giving one entry per CDR3 protein. Of under 13,000 distinct CDR3 sequences in the sample, around 6.9% were seen once. Sequences were derived from PBMCs, sampled at surgery. The receptors derive from a male donor with early-stage non-small cell lung cancer.

This clonotype turned up a few times. This beta chain represents an off-target read in a library built for alpha chains; its size is of limited meaning. The V gene is TRBV20-1, the J gene TRBJ1-5, with D unresolved. The germline V gene has CDR1 DFQATT and CDR2 SNEGSKA (reference sequence). This CDR3 spans 16 amino acids. V was pared by 0 bases and J by 2 bases, with 14 bases between. CDR3 sequence reads: CSARDRRGLGNQPQHF. CDR3 in DNA: TGCAGTGCTAGAGATCGTAGAGGGTTAGGCAATCAGCCCCAGCATTTT.

Many counts were recorded for this clonotype. A library made for alpha chains picked up this beta chain off target, so its size means little. This chain joins TRBV10-1 and TRBJ2-7, with 7 bases aligning to TRBD1. J was trimmed by 2 bases and V by 5 bases; bases with no gene match: 6. Per germline, CDR1 WNHNN and CDR2 SYGVQD (reference sequence). There are 14 residues in the CDR3. CDR3 amino acids: CASSPRGPPYEQYF. CDR3 bases: TGCGCCAGCAGTCCAAGGGGGCCTCCCTACGAGCAGTACTTC.

Turning to this clonotype: Found in a library prepared for alpha chains, this beta chain is an off-target read, and its abundance has little meaning. This chain joins TRBV30 and TRBJ2-5; D might be TRBD1 (5 bases). Germline CDR1 reads GTSNPN; CDR2 reads SVGIG (reference sequence). This CDR3 has 15 residues. The V gene lost 0 bases and the J gene lost 4 bases, with 15 bases spanning the gap. The DNA of the CDR3 is TGTGCCTGGAGTGTACAAGGGCAGGGTGCAGAGACCCAGTACTTC. Encoded protein: CAWSVQGQGAETQYF.

This clonotype appeared many times. The library was prepared for alpha chains; this beta chain is a stray read, so its frequency means little. The chain is built from TRBV20-1 and TRBJ2-4; possible D gene TRBD1, 5 bases. V was clipped by 0 bases and J by 7 bases, with 10 bases between them. The length of the CDR3 is 13 residues. Looked up from germline, CDR1 is DFQATT and CDR2 is SNEGSKA (reference sequence). The CDR3 DNA follows: TGCAGTGCTAGAGATCAGGGTTCGAACATTCAGTACTTC. This encodes CSARDQGSNIQYF.

This clonotype is labeled medium-sized. This beta chain is an off-target read within a library intended for alpha chains, so its frequency means little. The rearrangement links TRBV29-1 to TRBJ2-5, with TRBD2 matching over 10 bases. The CDR3 is made up of 14 amino acids. V trimming: 7 bases; J trimming: 2 bases; junction bases outside the gene matches: 7. The germline gives CDR1 SQVTM, CDR2 ANQGSEA. The CDR3 bases are TGCAGCGGCGGACTAGCGGCAAAACAAGAGACCCAGTACTTC. This sequence encodes CSGGLAAKQETQYF.

This clonotype was observed at least ten times. With the library built for alpha chains, this beta chain is off target and its frequency is not meaningful. The chain has TRBV27 and TRBJ1-3, with TRBD1 as a possible D gene (6 bases). CDR1 and CDR2 from the germline V gene are MNHEY and SMNVEV (reference sequence). V lost 8 bases and J lost 2, with 16 bases in between. This CDR3 comprises 15 residues. DNA for the CDR3: TGTGCCAGCGGGAAATCAGGGGTTACTGGAAACACCATATATTTT. Its translation is CASGKSGVTGNTIYF.

This clonotype showed up many times. Since it is a stray read in a library aimed at alpha chains, this beta chain has a size that is not meaningful. The chain couples TRBV14 to TRBJ2-7; D uncertain. The ends were cut back, 1 base at V and 5 bases at J, with 6 bases in the middle. Germline-derived CDR1 and CDR2 are SGHDN and FVKESK. The CDR3 sequence is 12 residues long. This chain's CDR3 is CASSQVFHEQYF. Written as DNA, the CDR3 is TGTGCCAGCAGCCAAGTTTTCCACGAGCAGTACTTC.

This clonotype was counted at least ten times. The library was designed around alpha chains, so this beta chain is a stray read whose abundance carries little weight. The chain employs TRBV5-1 and TRBJ1-2; the match to TRBD1 covers 8 bases. The CDR3 has 15 amino acids. V was pared by 4 bases and J by 2 bases, with 7 bases of the junction left unmatched. CDR1 is SGHRS, CDR2 YFSETQ, per germline. The CDR3 nucleotides read TGCGCCAGCAGCAGGGGACAGGCAACCAACTATGGCTACACCTTC. Its protein product is CASSRGQATNYGYTF.

By proportion, this clonotype is medium-sized (0.01 to 0.1%). This beta chain slipped into a library made for alpha chains as a stray read, so its size is not meaningful. V is TRBV28 and J is TRBJ2-1; TRBD2 matches at 10 bases. The ends lost 5 bases at V and 3 bases at J; junction bases unmatched: 4. Germline V gene lookup returns CDR1 MDHEN and CDR2 SYDVKM. The CDR3 is made up of 15 amino acids. The CDR3 sequence: CASSTGTSDYNEQFF. DNA of the CDR3: TGTGCCAGCAGTACCGGGACTAGCGACTACAATGAGCAGTTCTTC. The variable domain in full, completed from reference TRBV28 and TRBJ2-1, reads DVKVTQSSRYLVKRTGEKVFLECVQDMDHENMFWYRQDPGLGLRLIYFSYDVKMKEKGDIPEGYSVSREKKERFSLILESASTNQTSMYLCASSTGTSDYNEQFFGPGTRLTVL.

By sample fraction, this clonotype is medium-sized. Since the library was made to target alpha chains, this beta chain is a stray read and its abundance is not meaningful. V usage is TRBV5-4 and J usage is TRBJ2-4; 10 bases line up with TRBD2. Germline CDR1 and CDR2: SGHNT and YYREEE (reference sequence). Trimming took 4 bases from V and 1 from J; bases not matched to a gene: 11. This CDR3 region has 18 residues. CDR3 coding DNA: TGTGCCAGCAGCCGTGGACTAGCGGTAGCTGAGGCCAAAAACATTCAGTACTTC. Its translation is CASSRGLAVAEAKNIQYF.

By share of the sample, this clonotype is medium-sized. The library was designed around alpha chains, so this beta chain is a stray read whose abundance carries little weight. The chain has TRBV7-8 and TRBJ1-2, with D unclear. The CDR3 length is 14 residues. Germline CDR1 and CDR2: SGHVS and FQNEAQ. V shed 10 bases and J shed 5 bases, with 20 bases lying between them. CDR3 sequence: CATGERPVGYGYTF. CDR3 DNA: TGTGCCACAGGCGAGAGGCCCGTTGGTTATGGCTACACCTTC.

In its sample, this clonotype is medium-sized. Since it is a stray read in a library aimed at alpha chains, this beta chain has a size that is not meaningful. The chain joins TRBV29-1 to TRBJ2-5; TRBD2 aligns across 10 bases. The junction had 10 bases not matched to a gene; V was cut back by 7 bases and J by 2 bases. The CDR3 extends over 15 amino acids. In germline, CDR1 is SQVTM, CDR2 ANQGSEA. In nucleotides, the CDR3 is TGCAGCGCTTCGCTGACTAGCGGGCTTCAAGAGACCCAGTACTTC. It yields the protein CSASLTSGLQETQYF.

By share of the sample, this clonotype is medium-sized. Found in a library prepared for alpha chains, this beta chain is an off-target read, and its abundance has little meaning. The rearrangement uses TRBV30 and TRBJ2-1; 14 bases align to TRBD2. The CDR3 is 18 residues long. With V trimmed by 3 bases and J by 2 bases, 9 bases remained unmatched. Germline values: CDR1 GTSNPN, CDR2 SVGIG (reference sequence). The CDR3: CAWRAGTSGRGAYNEQFF. The CDR3 DNA sequence: TGTGCCTGGAGAGCCGGGACTAGCGGGAGAGGCGCCTACAATGAGCAGTTCTTC.

This clonotype came up a few times. Found in a library prepared for alpha chains, this beta chain is an off-target read, and its abundance has little meaning. This sequence joins TRBV20-1 and TRBJ2-1, with 8 bases aligning to TRBD1. The trim removed 0 bases at V and 10 bases at J, leaving 8 bases unmatched. Germline values: CDR1 DFQATT, CDR2 SNEGSKA (reference sequence). This CDR3 is 14 amino acids long. The CDR3 DNA follows: TGCAGTGCTAGAGATATGAGGACAGGGCTGGAGCAGTTCTTC. This encodes CSARDMRTGLEQFF.

This clonotype was seen many times. With the library built for alpha chains, this beta chain is off target and its frequency is not meaningful. The gene calls are TRBV20-1 and TRBJ2-5; tentatively, D is TRBD1 (6 bases). The germline V gene has CDR1 DFQATT and CDR2 SNEGSKA (reference sequence). V was cut by 5 bases and J by 0 bases, with 10 bases left in between. CDR3 size: 13 residues. The CDR3 DNA sequence: TGCAGTGCTGGACAGCTATACCAAGAGACCCAGTACTTC. Encoded protein: CSAGQLYQETQYF.

In its sample, this clonotype was seen many times. As an off-target read in a library built for alpha chains, this beta chain has a frequency of little significance. This chain uses TRBV28 with TRBJ1-2, with 9 positions matching TRBD1. CDR3 length: 16 amino acids. V trimming: 5 bases; J trimming: 4 bases; junction bases outside the gene matches: 11. CDR1 MDHEN and CDR2 SYDVKM come from the germline V gene. The CDR3 protein is CASSRDREVWRYGYTF. In nucleotides, the CDR3 is TGTGCCAGCAGTCGGGACAGGGAGGTGTGGCGCTATGGCTACACCTTC.

Worth noting for this clonotype: Since the library was made to target alpha chains, this beta chain is a stray read and its abundance is not meaningful. V and J are TRBV7-8 and TRBJ2-7; no reliable D call. The V gene's germline CDR1 is SGHVS and CDR2 FQNEAQ. The CDR3 consists of 15 residues. The V and J ends lost 2 bases and 0 bases respectively, with 11 bases between them. CDR3 residues: CASSLMQESSYEQYF. CDR3 sequence (DNA): TGTGCCAGCAGCTTAATGCAGGAGAGCTCCTACGAGCAGTACTTC.

This clonotype was detected a few times. This beta chain is a stray read from a library made for alpha chains; its abundance is not meaningful. The chain has TRBV6-6 and TRBJ2-5; 11 bases line up with TRBD2. The V gene end was trimmed by 6 bases and the J gene end by 4 bases; junction bases not matched to a gene: 7. CDR1 MNHNY and CDR2 SVGAGI come from the germline V gene (reference sequence). The CDR3 has 15 residues. This CDR3 is CASSISGRAAETQYF. CDR3 in DNA: TGTGCCAGCAGCATTAGCGGGAGGGCCGCAGAGACCCAGTACTTC.

This clonotype was counted many times. This beta chain is off target for a library built for alpha chains, so its abundance means little. The J gene is TRBJ2-5, the V gene TRBV12-3 or TRBV12-4; TRBD1 aligns across 11 bases. This CDR3 spans 14 amino acids. The junction had 4 bases not matched to a gene; V was cut back by 6 bases and J by 4 bases. CDR3 in amino acids: CASRRDRGIETQYF. CDR3 nucleotide sequence: TGTGCCAGCAGGCGGGACAGGGGGATAGAGACCCAGTACTTC.

This clonotype is medium-sized within its sample. Because this beta chain is a stray read in a library intended to capture alpha chains, its abundance should not be given much weight. The genes are TRBV9 and TRBJ2-2, with D perhaps being TRBD1 or TRBD2 (5 bases each). Germline-derived CDR1 and CDR2 are SGDLS and YYNGEE. The CDR3 totals 13 residues. Trimming shortened V by 3 bases and J by 4 bases, and 7 bases separated the two germline ends. CDR3: CASSEGSTGELFF. Written as DNA, the CDR3 is TGTGCCAGCAGCGAGGGGAGCACCGGGGAGCTGTTTTTT.

This clonotype was seen at least ten times. Since it is a stray read in a library aimed at alpha chains, this beta chain has a size that is not meaningful. The chain joins TRBV6-4 to TRBJ1-2, with D perhaps TRBD1 (5 bases). CDR3 length: 15 amino acids. The ends were cut back, 0 bases at V and 6 bases at J, with 14 bases in the middle. Germline CDR1 reads MRHNA; CDR2 reads SNTAGT. CDR3: CASSDSTEGSDGYTF. CDR3 DNA: TGTGCCAGCAGTGACTCGACCGAGGGGAGTGATGGCTACACCTTC.

This clonotype was observed many times. This beta chain is an unintended read in a library built for alpha chains; its size means little. V and J are TRBV4-1 and TRBJ2-3; D is possibly TRBD1 (6 bases). Germline assignment: CDR1 MGHRA and CDR2 YSYEKL. V gave up 4 bases and J gave up 5 bases, with 10 bases separating them. CDR3 length: 13 residues. The CDR3 bases are TGCGCCAGCAGCCGGTCACAGGGAGATACGCAGTATTTT. It codes for CASSRSQGDTQYF.

Ten or more counts support this clonotype. This beta chain appears as a stray read in a library generated for alpha chains; its size is not informative. The chain has TRBV20-1 and TRBJ2-7, with D tentatively TRBD2 (7 bases). The CDR3 has 12 residues. The V end lost 5 bases, the J end lost 7 bases, and 15 bases lay between the germline ends. Germline loops: CDR1 DFQATT, CDR2 SNEGSKA (reference sequence). The CDR3 coding sequence is TGCAGTGCTCCTGGACTAGGGGGAGAGCAGTACTTC. Translated, it gives CSAPGLGGEQYF.

This clonotype occurred a few times. A library prepared for alpha chains yielded this beta chain as an off-target read; its size is of little meaning. The rearrangement uses TRBV18 and TRBJ1-2; D unclear. Germline values: CDR1 KGHSH, CDR2 LQKENI. The CDR3 totals 13 residues. V lost 3 bases, J lost 8 bases, and 13 bases lay in between. The chain's CDR3 is CASSPEGSHGYTF. CDR3 DNA: TGTGCCAGCTCACCTGAAGGGTCCCACGGCTACACCTTC.

This clonotype qualifies as medium-sized. As an off-target read in a library built for alpha chains, this beta chain has a frequency of little significance. The rearrangement uses TRBV29-1 and TRBJ2-7, with 8 bases that match TRBD2. The CDR3 is 13 amino acids. Per germline, CDR1 SQVTM and CDR2 ANQGSEA. With 6 bases clipped from V and 5 bases from J, the junction kept 9 bases outside the gene matches. Here the CDR3 reads CSVGGVREDEQYF. The CDR3 DNA reads as TGCAGCGTCGGGGGGGTCAGGGAAGACGAGCAGTACTTC.

This clonotype was detected a few times. Because the library targeted alpha chains, this beta chain is an off-target read whose size means little. Written as DNA, the CDR3 is TGTGCCAGCAGCCGCACGGGACTAGTCACAGATACGCAGTATTTT. Protein sequence: CASSRTGLVTDTQYF. The J gene is TRBJ2-3, the V gene TRBV7-2; the match to TRBD2 covers 8 bases. There are 15 residues in the CDR3. V was pared by 5 bases and J by 2 bases, with 6 bases of the junction left unmatched. The germline CDR1 and CDR2 sequences are SGHTA and FQGNSA.

In its sample, this clonotype is medium-sized (0.01 to 0.1%). This beta chain lies outside the target of a library built for alpha chains; its clone size means little. The gene calls are TRBV20-1 and TRBJ2-1; tentatively, D is TRBD1 (5 bases). V lost 5 bases to trimming and J lost 6 bases, with 11 bases between them. CDR1 is DFQATT, CDR2 SNEGSKA, per germline (reference sequence). The CDR3 is made up of 12 amino acids. The CDR3 nucleotides are TGCAGTGCTTCCCGACAGATCAATGAGCAGTTCTTC. It translates to CSASRQINEQFF.

This clonotype is judged medium-sized. This beta chain came through as a stray read in a library set up for alpha chains, and its size says little. The V gene is TRBV4-1, the J gene TRBJ2-1; either TRBD1 or TRBD2 may fit D (5 bases each). This CDR3 spans 18 amino acids. The germline V gene encodes CDR1 MGHRA and CDR2 YSYEKL. Trimming removed 4 bases from V and 0 bases from J, with 19 bases in between. Here the CDR3 DNA reads TGCGCCAGCAGCCGGGGACCCGCGGGCGGACCCTCCTACAATGAGCAGTTCTTC. Protein: CASSRGPAGGPSYNEQFF.

This clonotype occurred many times. This beta chain turned up in a library designed for alpha chains; as an off-target read, its abundance says little. The chain carries TRBV20-1 and TRBJ2-7, with 8 bases fitting TRBD2. From germline, CDR1 is DFQATT and CDR2 SNEGSKA (reference sequence). CDR3 size: 18 residues. Trimming cost V 0 bases and J 1 base; bases outside gene matches: 14. The CDR3 is CSARDGLPLTSGSYEQYF. CDR3 coding DNA: TGCAGTGCTAGAGACGGTTTACCACTTACTAGCGGATCCTACGAGCAGTACTTC.